This T cell receptor (beta chain) was obtained from a study of regulatory T cells in long-lasting Graves disease. Across the study: Persistent cases took antithyroid drugs over 5 years and stayed TSH receptor antibody positive.

A remark on this clonotype: Its target is not known.

With V trimmed by 0 bases and J by 2 bases, 3 bases remained unmatched. Looked up from germline, CDR1 is SGHDN and CDR2 is FVKESK. The CDR3 consists of 15 residues. Study observations and caveats: The sample size was small, and this may have reduced accuracy. Study was limited to peripheral blood, excluding thyroid tissue.

With iRepertoire HTBI primers and Arm-PCR of CDR3 regions, TCR beta libraries were built. Each CDR3 protein gets one entry after TCRdb re-called the multiplex PCR reads with MiXCR. The sample carries hundreds of thousands of distinct CDR3 sequences, around 20% recorded once. Time point here: persistent/refractory GD, antithyroid drugs over 5 years with positive TRAb. Extracted PBMC RNA gave rise to the TCR library. Staff drew roughly 10 milliliters of peripheral blood into EDTA tubes. Sequencing was performed on peripheral blood mononuclear cells (PBMCs), taken when the disease was refractory, from a patient treated with antithyroid drugs. The genes are TRBV14 and TRBJ2-5, with TRBD2 matching over 7 bases. This clonotype was obtained from a female donor with Graves disease. The DNA of the CDR3 is TGTGCCAGCAGCCAAGATCTGGGGGGGCAAGAGACCCAGTACTTC. Amino acids: CASSQDLGGQETQYF.